Below, 30 T cell receptor beta chains from the same sample are listed, as sequenced in a study of vaccination effects on CD4 cells after COVID-19. For these TCRs, the target antigens are not known. TCRdb keeps only in-frame clones here, not all; method: immunoSEQ multiplex PCR. This repertoire shows fewer than 35,000 clones, just under 75% found once; its top ten account for about 14%. Expansion with viral peptide pools was applied to antigen-specific CD4+ T cells by the ViraFEST assay prior to sequencing. The culture ran for roughly 10 days before CD4+ T cells were isolated. Two-dose vaccination with either BNT162b2 or mRNA-1273 was given to the participants. The specimen was CD4+ T cells from PBMCs cultured with HCoV-229E spike peptides, collected after COVID-19 vaccination. The source is a human donor who received a COVID-19 vaccine.

This clone qualifies as medium-sized (0.01 to 0.1%). The genes are TRBV12-5 and TRBJ1-2; D gene unclear. In germline, CDR1 is LGHNT, CDR2 FRNRAP. The CDR3 is 11 amino acids. Trimming shortened V by 6 bases and J by 5 bases, and 7 bases separated the two germline ends. DNA for the CDR3: TGTGCTAGTGGACGCGGTTATGGCTACACCTTC. This gives the protein CASGRGYGYTF.

This chain links TRBV25-1 with TRBJ2-5, with D perhaps being TRBD1 or TRBD2 (7 bases each). The CDR3 is 16 amino acids. Germline lookup yields CDR1 MGHDK and CDR2 SYGVNS. Trimming pared 1 base from V and 5 bases from J, leaving 17 bases between. The CDR3 reads CASSELGRGLGETQYF. As DNA, the CDR3 is TGTGCCAGCAGTGAATTGGGGAGGGGGCTTGGGGAGACCCAGTACTTC.

The chain carries TRBV5-5 and TRBJ1-3; tentative D call: TRBD1 (5 bases). CDR1 is SGHKS, CDR2 YYEKEE, per germline (reference sequence). The CDR3 contains 16 residues. Trimming stripped 3 bases from V and 0 bases from J, with 13 bases between. DNA of the CDR3: TGTGCCAGCAGCTGGGGGAATCCAGGCTCTGGAAACACCATATATTTT. It specifies CASSWGNPGSGNTIYF.

The chain has TRBV4-1 and TRBJ1-1; D unresolved. Deletions cut 6 bases from V and 4 bases from J, with 15 bases between. This CDR3 has 14 residues. Looked up from germline, CDR1 is MGHRA and CDR2 is YSYEKL. The CDR3 loop reads CASSGPLKGTEAFF. CDR3 sequence (DNA): TGCGCCAGCAGTGGGCCCCTTAAGGGCACTGAAGCTTTCTTT.

This clone was seen more than once but under ten times. The chain recombines TRBV9 with TRBJ2-2; D possibly corresponds to TRBD2 (5 bases). CDR3 length equals 14 residues. Deletions cut 2 bases from V and 4 bases from J, with 9 bases between. CDR1 is SGDLS and CDR2 is YYNGEE in the germline V gene. The CDR3 DNA reads as TGTGCCAGCAGCGTGCTTCGGGGCACCGGGGAGCTGTTTTTT. It codes for CASSVLRGTGELFF.

This clone was counted only a few times. The rearrangement links TRBV6-4 to TRBJ2-1, with 10 bases identical to TRBD2. Germline assignment: CDR1 MRHNA and CDR2 SNTAGT. V lost 0 bases and J lost 4; bases outside the gene matches: 0. The CDR3 has 15 amino acids. The CDR3 spells CASSDSAGGYNEQFF. CDR3 DNA: TGTGCCAGCAGTGACTCAGCGGGGGGGTACAATGAGCAGTTCTTC.

This chain links TRBV7-9 with TRBJ1-1; D is uncertain. The CDR3 is 14 residues long. V was trimmed by 5 bases and J by 0 bases, leaving 10 bases between them. Per germline, CDR1 SEHNR and CDR2 FQNEAQ (reference sequence). The chain's CDR3 is CASSLDTVNTEAFF. The CDR3 nucleotides read TGTGCCAGCAGCCTAGATACAGTGAACACTGAAGCTTTCTTT.

V gene TRBV19 combines with J gene TRBJ1-2; D not resolved. The germline V and J ends were trimmed by 3 bases and 3 bases, with 17 bases remaining between them. CDR3 length: 16 residues. The V gene's germline CDR1 is LNHDA and CDR2 SQIVND (reference sequence). CDR3 in DNA: TGTGCCAGTAGTATTGGTATGGGTAATTGGGACTATGGCTACACCTTC. Amino acids: CASSIGMGNWDYGYTF.

This clone showed up just a few times. The chain employs TRBV18 and TRBJ1-1; 8 nucleotides align to TRBD1. Germline V gene sequence: CDR1 KGHSH, CDR2 LQKENI. Trimming removed 6 bases from V and 6 bases from J; junction bases left unmatched: 3. This CDR3 has 12 amino acids. For the CDR3, the DNA is TGTGCCAGCTCGCCCAGGGGGCCTGAAGCTTTCTTT. It translates to CASSPRGPEAFF. Full variable domain (outside the CDR3, taken from reference TRBV18 and TRBJ1-1): NAGVMQNPRHLVRRRGQEARLRCSPMKGHSHVYWYRQLPEEGLKFMVYLQKENIIDESGMPKERFSAEFPKEGPSILRIQQVVRGDSAAYFCASSPRGPEAFFGQGTRLTVV.

This clone has more than one count but fewer than ten. The chain is built from TRBV27 and TRBJ1-2; D may be TRBD1 (5 bases). This CDR3 is built from 16 residues. Per the germline V gene, CDR1 is MNHEY and CDR2 is SMNVEV (reference sequence). V lost 0 bases to trimming and J lost 8 bases, with 19 bases between them. The CDR3 protein is CASSLSRGAPGGGYTF. The CDR3 nucleotides are TGTGCCAGCAGTTTATCGAGAGGCGCGCCTGGGGGGGGCTACACCTTC.

The chain carries TRBV6-1 and TRBJ1-6, with D possibly TRBD1 on 5 matching bases. V was clipped by 2 bases and J by 11 bases, with 13 bases between them. This CDR3 has 14 amino acids. Germline V gives CDR1 MNHNS, CDR2 SASEGT. The CDR3 DNA is TGTGCCAGCAGTGAATTAAGGGGACCGACACCCCTCCACTTT. The encoded protein is CASSELRGPTPLHF.

The J gene is TRBJ1-5, the V gene TRBV18; D possibly corresponds to TRBD1 (5 bases). The germline V and J ends were trimmed by 2 bases and 2 bases, with 10 bases remaining between them. Germline V gene sequence: CDR1 KGHSH, CDR2 LQKENI. CDR3 size: 15 residues. The CDR3 coding sequence is TGTGCCAGCTCACCAGGGGGAGGCGGCAATCAGCCCCAGCATTTT. Its protein product is CASSPGGGGNQPQHF.

The chain recombines TRBV6-5 with TRBJ1-1, with D unresolved. V lost 8 bases and J lost 5, with 18 bases in between. Germline CDR1 reads MNHEY; CDR2 reads SVGAGI. The CDR3 sequence is 14 residues long. In nucleotides, the CDR3 is TGTGCCAGCTCTCGTACAGAGTTCAGGACTGAAGCTTTCTTT. This encodes CASSRTEFRTEAFF.

The J gene is TRBJ2-3, the V gene TRBV5-1; D uncertain. V lost 4 bases to trimming and J lost 2 bases, with 14 bases between them. Germline V CDR1 and CDR2: SGHRS, YFSETQ. CDR3 size: 15 residues. The CDR3 sequence: CASSEVTSPTDTQYF. The CDR3 coding sequence is TGCGCCAGCAGCGAGGTGACTTCCCCCACAGATACGCAGTATTTT.

There are a few counts of this clone. The gene calls are TRBV2 and TRBJ1-1; D may be TRBD1 (6 bases). V was pared by 9 bases and J by 0 bases, with 14 bases between. The CDR3 loop spans 14 amino acids. CDR1 SNHLY and CDR2 FYNNEI come from the germline V gene. CDR3 DNA: TGTGCCAGTACGATTACAGGGCTGAACACTGAAGCTTTCTTT. Its protein is CASTITGLNTEAFF.

V is TRBV4-1 and J is TRBJ1-1; a weak D match, TRBD1 (5 bases). The CDR3 is 14 residues long. V was pared by 6 bases and J by 1 base, with 12 bases between. Germline values: CDR1 MGHRA, CDR2 YSYEKL. The CDR3 bases are TGCGCCAGCAGAGGGACCCTTAGGAACACTGAAGCTTTCTTT. This encodes CASRGTLRNTEAFF.

This chain uses TRBV2 with TRBJ2-2; D possibly corresponds to TRBD2 (5 bases). Trimming took 5 bases from V and 7 from J, leaving 17 bases between them. Germline CDR1 is SNHLY and CDR2 is FYNNEI. CDR3 length: 15 amino acids. The CDR3 loop reads CASSLGSTGNGELFF. The CDR3 region has the DNA TGTGCCAGCAGTTTGGGCTCCACGGGGAACGGGGAGCTGTTTTTT.

The chain employs TRBV16 and TRBJ2-3; D not certain. V was shortened by 3 bases and J by 4 bases, with 8 bases between the two germline ends. Germline loops: CDR1 KGHSY, CDR2 FQNENV. This CDR3 spans 13 amino acids. The CDR3 DNA reads TGTGCCAGCAGCCAGGGTACGGCAGATACGCAGTATTTT. Its protein product is CASSQGTADTQYF.

V usage is TRBV6-5 and J usage is TRBJ1-2; no clear D gene. Germline CDR1 is MNHEY and CDR2 is SVGAGI. V was clipped by 0 bases and J by 4 bases, with 12 bases between them. The CDR3 has 15 residues. CDR3 nucleotide sequence: TGTGCCAGCAGTTACTCGATAACGGATCCCTATGGCTACACCTTC. It specifies CASSYSITDPYGYTF.

The chain couples TRBV7-2 to TRBJ2-1, with D possibly being TRBD1 (5 bases). Deletions cut 7 bases from V and 5 bases from J, with 15 bases between. The CDR3 is 14 amino acids. The germline CDR1 and CDR2 sequences are SGHTA and FQGNSA. CDR3 in amino acids: CASTSPGHHNEQFF. CDR3 in DNA: TGTGCCAGCACCTCCCCCGGACACCACAATGAGCAGTTCTTC.

This chain links TRBV4-2 with TRBJ1-4; D uncertain. Trimming left V 3 bases short and J 8 bases short, with 4 bases between. The CDR3 loop spans 11 amino acids. Looked up from germline, CDR1 is LGHNA and CDR2 is YNFKEQ. The CDR3 here is CASSQGEKLFF. The CDR3 region has the DNA TGTGCCAGCAGCCAGGGAGAAAAACTGTTTTTT.

The rearrangement joins TRBV6-1 to TRBJ2-7, with TRBD1 matching over 12 bases. CDR3 size: 15 residues. Germline V CDR1 and CDR2: MNHNS, SASEGT. V was pared by 3 bases and J by 4 bases, with 4 bases of the junction left unmatched. CDR3 DNA sequence: TGTGCCAGCAGTGAGGGACAGGGGGCCATTTACGAGCAGTACTTC. As protein: CASSEGQGAIYEQYF.

The rearrangement joins TRBV18 to TRBJ2-1; tentatively, D is TRBD2 (5 bases). The CDR3 totals 15 residues. Trimming took off 2 bases at V and 8 bases at J, with 16 bases between the two ends. CDR1 is KGHSH and CDR2 is LQKENI in the germline V gene. The CDR3 reads CASSPNYEGSHEQFF. The CDR3 DNA reads TGTGCCAGCTCACCAAATTACGAGGGTTCCCATGAGCAGTTCTTC.

This clone is classed as medium-sized. This rearrangement joins TRBV18 to TRBJ1-1; no definite D call. The germline gives CDR1 KGHSH, CDR2 LQKENI. V was pared by 2 bases and J by 0 bases, with 7 bases between. The length of the CDR3 is 14 residues. This chain's CDR3 is CASSPSGMNTEAFF. CDR3 in DNA: TGTGCCAGCTCACCATCGGGAATGAACACTGAAGCTTTCTTT.

V is TRBV6-6 and J is TRBJ1-6; 7 positions agree with TRBD1. Germline CDR1 MNHNY, CDR2 SVGAGI (reference sequence). The CDR3 contains 15 residues. Trimming took 7 bases from V and 7 from J; bases not matched to a gene: 10. The CDR3 here is CASIPGQSGNSPLHF. The CDR3 bases are TGTGCCAGCATCCCGGGACAGTCAGGCAATTCACCCCTCCACTTT.

This chain joins TRBV19 and TRBJ2-2, with D possibly matching TRBD2 (6 bases). V lost 6 bases and J lost 2, with 16 bases in between. CDR3 length equals 16 residues. The germline gives CDR1 LNHDA, CDR2 SQIVND (reference sequence). This chain's CDR3 is CASSLRLGRNTGELFF. In nucleotides, the CDR3 is TGTGCCAGTAGCCTGAGACTAGGGAGAAACACCGGGGAGCTGTTTTTT.

V gene TRBV18 combines with J gene TRBJ2-1; 8 nucleotides match TRBD2. V shed 0 bases and J 3 bases; nucleotides not matched to a gene: 13. The CDR3 has 19 amino acids. Germline loops: CDR1 KGHSH, CDR2 LQKENI. CDR3 loop: CASSPPGLAGPGRYNEQFF. The CDR3 coding sequence is TGTGCCAGCTCACCACCGGGGCTAGCGGGTCCGGGACGCTACAATGAGCAGTTCTTC.

The V and J genes are TRBV19 and TRBJ1-2; no definite D call. The CDR3 is 14 amino acids. The germline V gene encodes CDR1 LNHDA and CDR2 SQIVND (reference sequence). Trimming cost V 7 bases and J 1 base, with 13 bases left between them. The DNA for the CDR3 is TGTGCCAGTATATCCCCGGATGGTAACTATGGCTACACCTTC. Translating gives CASISPDGNYGYTF.

The chain joins TRBV5-5 to TRBJ1-6; D remains ambiguous. From germline, CDR1 is SGHKS and CDR2 YYEKEE (reference sequence). Trimming took off 0 bases at V and 5 bases at J, with 12 bases between the two ends. The CDR3 contains 16 residues. Here the CDR3 reads CASSLGQDVNNSPLHF. The CDR3 DNA reads as TGTGCCAGCAGCTTGGGGCAGGACGTCAATAATTCACCCCTCCACTTT.

The J gene is TRBJ1-2, the V gene TRBV4-1, with D possibly matching TRBD1 (5 bases). Germline lookup yields CDR1 MGHRA and CDR2 YSYEKL. The CDR3 is made up of 17 amino acids. With 2 bases removed from V and 0 bases from J, the gap between germline ends came to 16 bases. The CDR3 region is CASSQLQARSTNYGYTF. The CDR3 nucleotides read TGCGCCAGCAGCCAACTACAGGCCCGATCCACTAACTATGGCTACACCTTC.